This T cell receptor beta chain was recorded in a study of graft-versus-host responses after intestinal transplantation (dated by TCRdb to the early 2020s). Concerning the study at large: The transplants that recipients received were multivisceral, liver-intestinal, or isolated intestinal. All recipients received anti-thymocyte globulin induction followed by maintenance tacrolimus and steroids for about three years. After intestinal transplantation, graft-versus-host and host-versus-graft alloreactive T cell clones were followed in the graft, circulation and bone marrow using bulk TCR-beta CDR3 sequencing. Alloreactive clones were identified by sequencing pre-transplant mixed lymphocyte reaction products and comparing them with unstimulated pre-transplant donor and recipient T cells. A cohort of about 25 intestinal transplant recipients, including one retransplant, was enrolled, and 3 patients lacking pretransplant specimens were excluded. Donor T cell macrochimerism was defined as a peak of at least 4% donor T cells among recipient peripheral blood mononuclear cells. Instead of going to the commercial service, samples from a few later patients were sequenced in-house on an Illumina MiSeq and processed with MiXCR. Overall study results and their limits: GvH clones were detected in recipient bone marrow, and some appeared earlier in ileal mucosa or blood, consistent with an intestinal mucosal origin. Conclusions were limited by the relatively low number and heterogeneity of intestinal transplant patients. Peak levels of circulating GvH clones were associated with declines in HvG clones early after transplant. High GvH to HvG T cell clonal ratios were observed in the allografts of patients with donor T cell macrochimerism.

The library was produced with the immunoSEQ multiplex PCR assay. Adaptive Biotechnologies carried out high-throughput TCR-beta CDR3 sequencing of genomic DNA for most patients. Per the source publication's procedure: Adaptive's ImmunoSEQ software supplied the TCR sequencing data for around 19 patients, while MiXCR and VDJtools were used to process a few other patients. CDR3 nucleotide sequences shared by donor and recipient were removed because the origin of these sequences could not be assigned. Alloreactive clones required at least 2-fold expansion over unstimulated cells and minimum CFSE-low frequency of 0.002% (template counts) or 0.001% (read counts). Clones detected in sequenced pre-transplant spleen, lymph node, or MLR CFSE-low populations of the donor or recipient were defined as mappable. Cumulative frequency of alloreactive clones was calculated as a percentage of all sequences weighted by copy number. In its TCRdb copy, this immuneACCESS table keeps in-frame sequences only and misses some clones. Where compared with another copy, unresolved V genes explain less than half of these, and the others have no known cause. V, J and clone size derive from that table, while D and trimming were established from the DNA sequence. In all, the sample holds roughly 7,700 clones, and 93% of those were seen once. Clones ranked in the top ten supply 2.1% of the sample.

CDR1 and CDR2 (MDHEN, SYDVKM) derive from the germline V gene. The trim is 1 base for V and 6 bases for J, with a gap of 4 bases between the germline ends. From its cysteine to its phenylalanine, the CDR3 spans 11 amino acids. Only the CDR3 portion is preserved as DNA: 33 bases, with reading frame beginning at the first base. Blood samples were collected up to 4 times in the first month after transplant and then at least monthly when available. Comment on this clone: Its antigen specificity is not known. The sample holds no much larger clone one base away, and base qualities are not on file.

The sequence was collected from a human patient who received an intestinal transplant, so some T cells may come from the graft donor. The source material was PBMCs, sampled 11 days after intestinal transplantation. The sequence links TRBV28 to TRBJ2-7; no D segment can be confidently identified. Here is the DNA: TGTGCCAGCAGTTTATTAGCCGAGCAGTACTTC. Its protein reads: CASSLLAEQYF.